The sequence of this TCR beta chain was determined in a study of T cells after yellow fever vaccination. This CDR3 spans 13 amino acids. V was cut by 3 bases and J by 1 base, with 4 bases left in between. Germline V gene data show CDR1 as SGDLS and CDR2 as YYNGEE. TCRdb re-analysed the 5' RACE reads in MiXCR, keeping a single row per CDR3 protein. The sample includes around 310,000 distinct CDR3 sequences, roughly 3.5% of them seen just once. The table lists this clonotype with many counts. Its antigen is undetermined. Study observations and caveats: Clones that expanded after primary vaccination mostly reappeared after the booster (roughly 96% CD4, about 91% CD8). There was a small share of clonotypes that showed up in both the CD4 and CD8 compartments.

The V call is TRBV9, the J call TRBJ2-2, with D uncertain. The TCR originated in a young man who received the YFV17D yellow fever vaccine. This material consisted of PBMCs, taken on the day of the yellow fever booster vaccination. The CDR3 region is CASSDVNTGELFF. CDR3 in DNA: TGTGCCAGCAGCGATGTGAACACCGGGGAGCTGTTTTTT. Supplemented by reference TRBV9 and TRBJ2-2, the full variable domain reads DSGVTQTPKHLITATGQRVTLRCSPRSGDLSVYWYQQSLDQGLQFLIQYYNGEERAKGNILERFSAQQFPDLHSELNLSSLELGDSALYFCASSDVNTGELFFGEGSRLTVL.